The clone carrying this T cell receptor (beta chain) was counted between two and nine times. The CDR3 length is 14 residues. Trimming removed 3 bases at V and 5 bases at J, with 13 bases between. Germline V gives CDR1 MGHRA, CDR2 YSYEKL. This sample is drawn from a study of identical twins. Via MiXCR, TCRdb re-called the 5' RACE reads, giving one row per CDR3 protein. There are about 470,000 distinct CDR3 sequences in the sample; 20% to 30% occur only once, and over 2.5% lies in the top ten. A further study also used this sample, focusing on T cells expressing NK-cell markers.

V is TRBV4-1 and J is TRBJ1-1, with D maybe TRBD1 (6 bases). What was sequenced was CD4+ T cells sorted from blood. This TCR came from a woman aged 18-35 years in good health. Written as DNA, the CDR3 is TGCGCCAGCAGCCACGACAGGAGGGGGACTGAAGCTTTCTTT. Protein: CASSHDRRGTEAFF.